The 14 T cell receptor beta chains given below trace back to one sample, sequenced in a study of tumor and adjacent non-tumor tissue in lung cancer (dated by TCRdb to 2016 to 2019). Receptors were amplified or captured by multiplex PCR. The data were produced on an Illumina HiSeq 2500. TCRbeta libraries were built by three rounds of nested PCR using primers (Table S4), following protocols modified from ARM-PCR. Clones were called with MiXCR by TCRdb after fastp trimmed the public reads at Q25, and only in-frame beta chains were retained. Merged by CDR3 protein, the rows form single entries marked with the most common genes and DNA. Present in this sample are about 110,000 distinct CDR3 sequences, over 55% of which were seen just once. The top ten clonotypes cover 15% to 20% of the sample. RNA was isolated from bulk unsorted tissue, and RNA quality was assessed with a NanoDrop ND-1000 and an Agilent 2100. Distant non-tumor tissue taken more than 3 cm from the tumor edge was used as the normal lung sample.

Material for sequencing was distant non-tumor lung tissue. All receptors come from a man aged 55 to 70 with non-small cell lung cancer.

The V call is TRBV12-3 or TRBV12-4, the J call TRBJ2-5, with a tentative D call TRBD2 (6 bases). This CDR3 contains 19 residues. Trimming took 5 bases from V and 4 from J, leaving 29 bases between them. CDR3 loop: CASSDNSGHTGDTRETQYF. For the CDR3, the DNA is TGTGCCAGCAGTGATAACAGTGGACATACGGGAGATACCAGAGAGACCCAGTACTTC.

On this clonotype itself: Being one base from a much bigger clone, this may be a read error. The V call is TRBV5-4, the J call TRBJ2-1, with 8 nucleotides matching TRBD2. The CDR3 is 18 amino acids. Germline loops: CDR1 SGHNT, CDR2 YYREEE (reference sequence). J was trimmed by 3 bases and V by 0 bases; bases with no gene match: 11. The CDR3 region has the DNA TGTGCCAGCAGCTTGGAAGCAGGTAACGGGGGGGTCTACAATGAGCAGTTCTTC. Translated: CASSLEAGNGGVYNEQFF.

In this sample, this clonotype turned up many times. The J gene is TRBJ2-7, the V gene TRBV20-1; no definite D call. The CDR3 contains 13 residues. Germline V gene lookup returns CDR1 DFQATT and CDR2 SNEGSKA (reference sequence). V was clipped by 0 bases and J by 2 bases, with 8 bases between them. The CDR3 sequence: CSAREGSTYEQYF. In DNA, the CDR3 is TGCAGTGCTAGAGAAGGGTCCACCTACGAGCAGTACTTC.

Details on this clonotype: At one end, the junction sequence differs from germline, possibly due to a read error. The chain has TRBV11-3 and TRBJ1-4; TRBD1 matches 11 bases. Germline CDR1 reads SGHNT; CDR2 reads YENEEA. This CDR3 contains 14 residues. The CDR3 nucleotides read TGTGTCAGCAGCCCCGGGACAGGGGGTGGAAAACTGTTTTTT. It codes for CVSSPGTGGGKLFF. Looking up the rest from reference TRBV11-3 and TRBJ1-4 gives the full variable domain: EAGVVQSPRYKIIEKKQPVAFWCNPISGHNTLYWYLQNLGQGPELLIRYENEEAVDDSQLPKDRFSAERLKGVDSTLKIQPAELGDSAVYLCVSSPGTGGGKLFFGSGTQLSVL.

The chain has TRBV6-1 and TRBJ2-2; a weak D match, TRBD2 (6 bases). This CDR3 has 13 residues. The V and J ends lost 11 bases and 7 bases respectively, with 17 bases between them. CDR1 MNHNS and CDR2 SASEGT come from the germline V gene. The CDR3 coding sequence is TGTGCCGACCGGGAGAGTGACAACGGGGAGCTGTTTTTT. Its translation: CADRESDNGELFF.

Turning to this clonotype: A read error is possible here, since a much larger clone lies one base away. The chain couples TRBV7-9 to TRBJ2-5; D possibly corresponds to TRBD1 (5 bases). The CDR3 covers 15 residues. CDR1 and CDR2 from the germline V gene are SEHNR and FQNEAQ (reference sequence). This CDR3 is CTSRDSDDPQETQYF. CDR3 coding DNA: TGTACCAGCAGGGATTCCGACGATCCCCAAGAGACCCAGTACTTC.

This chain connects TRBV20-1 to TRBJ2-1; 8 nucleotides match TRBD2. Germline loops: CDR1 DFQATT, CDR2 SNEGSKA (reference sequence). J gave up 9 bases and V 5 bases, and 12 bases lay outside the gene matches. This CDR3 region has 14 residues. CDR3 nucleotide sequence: TGCAGTGCTGGAACTGGACTAGCCCTTGGTGAGCAGTTCTTC. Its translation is CSAGTGLALGEQFF.

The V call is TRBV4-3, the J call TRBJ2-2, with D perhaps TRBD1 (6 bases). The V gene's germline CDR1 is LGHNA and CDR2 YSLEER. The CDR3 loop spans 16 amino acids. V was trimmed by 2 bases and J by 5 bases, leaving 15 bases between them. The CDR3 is CASSQTTGSLTGELFF. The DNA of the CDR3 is TGCGCCAGCAGCCAAACGACAGGATCGCTGACCGGGGAGCTGTTTTTT.

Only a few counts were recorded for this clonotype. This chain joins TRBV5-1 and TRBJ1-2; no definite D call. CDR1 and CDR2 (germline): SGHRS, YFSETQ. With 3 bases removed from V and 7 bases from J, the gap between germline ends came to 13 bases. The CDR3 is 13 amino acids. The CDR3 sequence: CASSYDTSSGYTF. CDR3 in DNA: TGCGCCAGCAGCTATGACACCTCTTCTGGCTACACCTTC. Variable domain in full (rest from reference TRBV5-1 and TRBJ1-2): KAGVTQTPRYLIKTRGQQVTLSCSPISGHRSVSWYQQTPGQGLQFLFEYFSETQRNKGNFPGRFSGRQFSNSRSEMNVSTLELGDSALYLCASSYDTSSGYTFGSGTRLTVV.

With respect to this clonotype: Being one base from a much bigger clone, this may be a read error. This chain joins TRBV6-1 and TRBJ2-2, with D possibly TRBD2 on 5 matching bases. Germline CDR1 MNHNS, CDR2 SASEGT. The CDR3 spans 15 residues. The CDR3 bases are TGTGCCAGCGGGAGTAGGCGTTCGAAGACCGGGGAGCTGTTTTTT. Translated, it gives CASGSRRSKTGELFF.

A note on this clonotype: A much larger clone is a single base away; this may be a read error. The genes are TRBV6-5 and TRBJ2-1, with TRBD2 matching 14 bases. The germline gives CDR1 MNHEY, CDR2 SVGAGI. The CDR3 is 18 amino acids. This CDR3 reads CDRRHGTSGSIRVDEQFF. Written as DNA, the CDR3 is TGTGACAGACGCCACGGGACTAGCGGGAGTATACGGGTAGATGAGCAGTTCTTC.

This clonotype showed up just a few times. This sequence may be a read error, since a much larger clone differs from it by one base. CDR3 sequence reads: CTSSWRLAGDTKNIQYF. The CDR3 region has the DNA TGTACCAGCAGTTGGAGACTAGCGGGAGATACCAAAAACATTCAGTACTTC. This chain uses TRBV6-1 with TRBJ2-4, with 12 bases matching TRBD2. Germline-derived CDR1 and CDR2 are MNHNS and SASEGT. The CDR3 sequence is 17 residues long.

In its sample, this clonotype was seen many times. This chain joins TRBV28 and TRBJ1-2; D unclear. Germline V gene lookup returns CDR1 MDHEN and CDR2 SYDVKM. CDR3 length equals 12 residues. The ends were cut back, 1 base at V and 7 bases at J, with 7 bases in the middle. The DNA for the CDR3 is TGTGCCAGCAGTTTATCGGGCGTTGGCTACACCTTC. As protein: CASSLSGVGYTF.

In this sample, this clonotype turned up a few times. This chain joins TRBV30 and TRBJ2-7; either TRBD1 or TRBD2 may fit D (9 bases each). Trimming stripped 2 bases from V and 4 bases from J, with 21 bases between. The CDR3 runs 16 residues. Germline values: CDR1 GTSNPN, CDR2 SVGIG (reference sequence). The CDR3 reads CAWSSTGGGRGYEQYF. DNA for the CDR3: TGTGCCTGGAGTTCTACAGGGGGCGGGAGGGGATACGAGCAGTACTTC.